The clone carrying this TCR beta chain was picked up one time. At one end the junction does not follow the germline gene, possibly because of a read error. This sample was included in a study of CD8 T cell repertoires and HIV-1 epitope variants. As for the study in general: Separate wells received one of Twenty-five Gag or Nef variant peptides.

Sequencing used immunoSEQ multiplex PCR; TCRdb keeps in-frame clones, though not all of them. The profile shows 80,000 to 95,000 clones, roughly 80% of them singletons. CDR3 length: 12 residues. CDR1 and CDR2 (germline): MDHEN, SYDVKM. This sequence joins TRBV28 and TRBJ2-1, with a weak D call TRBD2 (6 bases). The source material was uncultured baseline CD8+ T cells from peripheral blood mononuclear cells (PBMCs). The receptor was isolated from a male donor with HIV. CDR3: CASSLNGAPGVF. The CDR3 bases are TGTGCCAGCAGTTTGAACGGAGCGCCGGGGGTCTTC.